In its sample, the clone carrying this T cell receptor (beta chain) was seen a few times. RNA transcripts were the template, and TCR beta CDR3 regions were amplified from them. First-round RT-PCR employed HTBI primers, with a second-round multiplex PCR after it. From the multiplex PCR reads, TCRdb called clonotypes with MiXCR, one entry per CDR3 protein. The table has roughly 1.1 million distinct CDR3 sequences, less than 45% seen once. This CDR3 spans 12 amino acids. Germline values: CDR1 SGHRS, CDR2 YFSETQ. With 7 bases removed from V and 2 bases from J, the gap between germline ends came to 8 bases. This entry is derived from a study of Graves' ophthalmopathy and Graves' hyperthyroidism.

The sequence derives from an adult man with Graves' hyperthyroidism. V gene TRBV5-1 combines with J gene TRBJ2-3; D not certain. Specimen: peripheral blood or thyroid tissue (not recorded which). CDR3 in amino acids: CASQRDTDTQYF. In DNA, the CDR3 is TGCGCCAGCCAGCGTGACACAGATACGCAGTATTTT.